These T cell receptor beta chains were read from a single sample in a study of low-dose radiotherapy and immunotherapy resistance in tumors. TCRdb called the reads again in MiXCR, with one record for every CDR3 protein. The table shows around 60,000 distinct CDR3 sequences, with 20% to 25% occurring only once. The sequences come from PBMCs, collected after low-dose radiotherapy plus immunotherapy. All receptors derive from a male donor with prostate cancer. Both conserved end residues are part of each CDR3. A D gene is named only where the DNA matches it firmly. Clone sizes are given selectively: once, few, many, or a class where the clone is expanded.

J gene: TRBJ2-1
D gene: .
V gene: TRBV11-1
clone size: many
CDR3 protein: CASSLEYNNEQFF
CDR3 DNA: TGTGCCAGCAGCTTAGAATACAACAATGAGCAGTTCTTC

J gene: TRBJ2-3
D gene: .
V gene: TRBV7-9
clone size: many
CDR3 protein: CASSPPGGRTTDTQYF
CDR3 DNA: TGTGCCAGCAGCCCCCCTGGGGGGAGAACCACAGATACGCAGTATTTT

J gene: TRBJ1-3
D gene: .
V gene: TRBV4-3
clone size: many
CDR3 protein: CASSQNIENTIYF
CDR3 DNA: TGCGCCAGCAGCCAAAATATTGAAAACACCATATATTTT

J gene: TRBJ2-1
D gene: TRBD2
V gene: TRBV5-6
clone size: many
CDR3 protein: CASSYSGLAGGGGQFF
CDR3 DNA: TGTGCCAGCAGCTACTCAGGACTAGCGGGAGGGGGGGGGCAGTTCTTC

J gene: TRBJ2-1
D gene: .
V gene: TRBV9
clone size: .
CDR3 protein: CASSERGTRWTATEQFF
CDR3 DNA: TGTGCCAGCAGCGAGAGGGGGACTCGGTGGACCGCGACTGAGCAGTTCTTC

J gene: TRBJ2-3
D gene: TRBD2
V gene: TRBV7-9
clone size: many
CDR3 protein: CASSPMPTSGGAGKQYF
CDR3 DNA: TGTGCCAGCAGCCCGATGCCGACTAGCGGGGGGGCCGGAAAGCAGTATTTT

J gene: TRBJ2-3
D gene: .
V gene: TRBV12-3/TRBV12-4
clone size: many
CDR3 protein: CASGGGGVDTQYF
CDR3 DNA: TGTGCCAGTGGAGGGGGGGGTGTAGATACGCAGTATTTT

J gene: TRBJ2-3
D gene: TRBD1
V gene: TRBV10-3
clone size: many
CDR3 protein: CAISEGQGTGDTQYF
CDR3 DNA: TGTGCCATCAGTGAGGGACAGGGGACGGGAGATACGCAGTATTTT

J gene: TRBJ2-7
D gene: .
V gene: TRBV5-1
clone size: .
CDR3 protein: CASRLDRPASGEQYF
CDR3 DNA: TGCGCCAGCCGCCTAGACAGGCCCGCTTCGGGGGAGCAGTACTTC

J gene: TRBJ2-7
D gene: TRBD2
V gene: TRBV9
clone size: many
CDR3 protein: CASSVGTSGYDEQYF
CDR3 DNA: TGTGCCAGCAGCGTAGGGACTAGCGGGTACGACGAGCAGTACTTC

J gene: TRBJ2-5
D gene: TRBD2
V gene: TRBV29-1
clone size: many
CDR3 protein: CSVEGSSGSAETQYF
CDR3 DNA: TGCAGCGTTGAAGGTTCCAGCGGGAGTGCAGAGACCCAGTACTTC

J gene: TRBJ2-7
D gene: TRBD1
V gene: TRBV6-2/TRBV6-3
clone size: many
CDR3 protein: CASSAGTGNIYEQYF
CDR3 DNA: TGTGCCAGCAGCGCCGGGACAGGGAATATCTACGAGCAGTACTTC

J gene: TRBJ2-7
D gene: .
V gene: TRBV14
clone size: many
CDR3 protein: CASSQVRSGEQYF
CDR3 DNA: TGTGCCAGCAGCCAAGTGCGGTCGGGCGAGCAGTACTTC

J gene: TRBJ2-3
D gene: .
V gene: TRBV9
clone size: .
CDR3 protein: CASSVVASGADTQYF
CDR3 DNA: TGTGCCAGCAGCGTAGTCGCTAGTGGTGCAGATACGCAGTATTTT

J gene: TRBJ1-1
D gene: .
V gene: TRBV6-2/TRBV6-3
clone size: many
CDR3 protein: CASSYSFKAPMNTEAFF
CDR3 DNA: TGTGCCAGCAGTTACTCGTTTAAGGCCCCTATGAACACTGAAGCTTTCTTT

J gene: TRBJ2-1
D gene: TRBD2
V gene: TRBV29-1
clone size: many
CDR3 protein: CSAGTKGPNEQFF
CDR3 DNA: TGCAGCGCCGGGACTAAAGGACCCAATGAGCAGTTCTTC

J gene: TRBJ2-7
D gene: .
V gene: TRBV7-2
clone size: many
CDR3 protein: CASSRTGGGEQYF
CDR3 DNA: TGTGCCAGCAGCCGAACAGGGGGAGGGGAGCAGTACTTC

J gene: TRBJ2-7
D gene: .
V gene: TRBV18
clone size: many
CDR3 protein: CASSPNSYEQYF
CDR3 DNA: TGTGCCAGCTCACCCAACTCCTACGAGCAGTACTTC

J gene: TRBJ2-1
D gene: .
V gene: TRBV18
clone size: many
CDR3 protein: CASSPRVYNEQFF
CDR3 DNA: TGTGCCAGCTCACCACGCGTCTACAATGAGCAGTTCTTC

J gene: TRBJ1-4
D gene: .
V gene: TRBV3-1
clone size: many
CDR3 protein: CASSQRQWATNEKLFF
CDR3 DNA: TGTGCCAGCAGCCAGAGGCAGTGGGCAACTAATGAAAAACTGTTTTTT

J gene: TRBJ1-5
D gene: .
V gene: TRBV20-1
clone size: many
CDR3 protein: CSASMMNQPQHF
CDR3 DNA: TGCAGTGCCTCGATGATGAATCAGCCCCAGCATTTT

J gene: TRBJ2-7
D gene: TRBD1
V gene: TRBV11-2
clone size: many
CDR3 protein: CASTIVVGQGAREQYF
CDR3 DNA: TGTGCCAGCACCATCGTAGTGGGACAGGGGGCGCGCGAGCAGTACTTC

J gene: TRBJ2-7
D gene: .
V gene: TRBV20-1
clone size: many
CDR3 protein: CSASWMGVPYEQYF
CDR3 DNA: TGCAGTGCTAGTTGGATGGGGGTTCCCTACGAGCAGTACTTC

J gene: TRBJ2-2
D gene: .
V gene: TRBV9
clone size: many
CDR3 protein: CASSVQGGTGELFF
CDR3 DNA: TGTGCCAGCAGCGTCCAAGGGGGCACCGGGGAGCTGTTTTTT

J gene: TRBJ1-1
D gene: .
V gene: TRBV7-9
clone size: many
CDR3 protein: CASSLAQTLNTEAFF
CDR3 DNA: TGTGCCAGCAGCTTAGCCCAGACACTGAACACTGAAGCTTTCTTT

J gene: TRBJ2-5
D gene: TRBD2
V gene: TRBV10-3
clone size: many
CDR3 protein: CATSNLAGGIQETQYF
CDR3 DNA: TGTGCCACCTCGAATCTAGCGGGAGGGATCCAAGAGACCCAGTACTTC

J gene: TRBJ2-3
D gene: .
V gene: TRBV10-3
clone size: many
CDR3 protein: CATRRDPEADTQYF
CDR3 DNA: TGTGCCACCCGGAGGGACCCGGAGGCAGATACGCAGTATTTT

J gene: TRBJ2-5
D gene: TRBD2
V gene: TRBV9
clone size: many
CDR3 protein: CASSAYSGGARETQYF
CDR3 DNA: TGTGCCAGCAGCGCCTATAGCGGGGGGGCCCGGGAGACCCAGTACTTC

J gene: TRBJ2-7
D gene: TRBD1
V gene: TRBV11-3
clone size: many
CDR3 protein: CASSLTTGGSYEQYF
CDR3 DNA: TGTGCCAGCAGCTTAACGACAGGGGGTTCCTACGAGCAGTACTTC

J gene: TRBJ2-1
D gene: .
V gene: TRBV3-1
clone size: many
CDR3 protein: CASSQAFPGNPHNEQFF
CDR3 DNA: TGTGCCAGCAGCCAAGCCTTTCCGGGGAATCCCCACAATGAGCAGTTCTTC

J gene: TRBJ2-1
D gene: .
V gene: TRBV29-1
clone size: .
CDR3 protein: CSVDWQEAGEQFF
CDR3 DNA: TGCAGCGTCGACTGGCAGGAGGCCGGTGAGCAGTTCTTC

J gene: TRBJ2-3
D gene: .
V gene: TRBV5-4
clone size: many
CDR3 protein: CASSLVGRDTQYF
CDR3 DNA: TGTGCCAGCAGCTTGGTGGGACGGGATACGCAGTATTTT

J gene: TRBJ2-7
D gene: .
V gene: TRBV23-1
clone size: many
CDR3 protein: CASSRGNLSYEQYF
CDR3 DNA: TGCGCCAGCAGTCGAGGCAACCTCTCCTACGAGCAGTACTTC

J gene: TRBJ2-7
D gene: .
V gene: TRBV20-1
clone size: many
CDR3 protein: CSAGPSTISSYEQYF
CDR3 DNA: TGCAGTGCTGGCCCGTCAACGATCAGCTCCTACGAGCAGTACTTC

J gene: TRBJ2-5
D gene: TRBD1
V gene: TRBV14
clone size: many
CDR3 protein: CASSKRTGGRSVTQYF
CDR3 DNA: TGTGCCAGCAGCAAGAGGACAGGGGGCAGATCGGTGACCCAGTACTTC

J gene: TRBJ2-7
D gene: .
V gene: TRBV5-6
clone size: many
CDR3 protein: CASSLGGIPGGLGYEQYF
CDR3 DNA: TGTGCCAGCAGCTTGGGGGGGATCCCAGGGGGGCTGGGTTACGAGCAGTACTTC

J gene: TRBJ2-3
D gene: TRBD1
V gene: TRBV20-1
clone size: many
CDR3 protein: CSAPGQGADTQYF
CDR3 DNA: TGCAGTGCGCCGGGACAGGGTGCTGATACGCAGTATTTT